These 11 T cell receptor beta chains came from one sample sequenced in a study of PD-L1 blockade in urothelial cancer. The time point denotes: peripheral blood 6 weeks after treatment start. Assay used: immunoSEQ multiplex PCR; TCRdb lists only in-frame clones, some missing. The data show 50,000 or so clones, roughly 88% seen once. The source material was PBMCs, sampled around atezolizumab (anti-PD-L1) treatment. The receptors here all came from a man in his fifties with urothelial cancer.

This clone was seen just once. This chain joins TRBV2 and TRBJ2-5, with a tentative D call TRBD1 (6 bases). Deletions cut 6 bases from V and 1 base from J, with 6 bases between. The CDR3 has 12 residues. Germline V lookup: CDR1 SNHLY, CDR2 FYNNEI. The CDR3 DNA follows: TGTGCCAGCAGGGACAGCCAAGAGACCCAGTACTTC. Residues: CASRDSQETQYF.

The gene calls are TRBV19 and TRBJ2-3; D is unclear. The length of the CDR3 is 12 residues. Trimming took 9 bases from V and 2 from J, leaving 9 bases between them. Per germline, CDR1 LNHDA and CDR2 SQIVND (reference sequence). The CDR3 DNA reads TGTGCCAGCAGGCGAGACACAGATACGCAGTATTTT. Translation gives CASRRDTDTQYF.

J is TRBJ2-2 and V is TRBV5-1, with a weak D call TRBD1 (6 bases). This CDR3 comprises 16 residues. V shed 4 bases and J shed 0 bases, with 13 bases lying between them. CDR1 and CDR2 (germline): SGHRS, YFSETQ. The CDR3 is CASSPWDTPNTGELFF. The CDR3 DNA follows: TGCGCCAGCAGCCCATGGGACACGCCGAACACCGGGGAGCTGTTTTTT. The whole variable domain, filled in from reference TRBV5-1 and TRBJ2-2, reads KAGVTQTPRYLIKTRGQQVTLSCSPISGHRSVSWYQQTPGQGLQFLFEYFSETQRNKGNFPGRFSGRQFSNSRSEMNVSTLELGDSALYLCASSPWDTPNTGELFFGEGSRLTVL.

This rearrangement joins TRBV2 to TRBJ1-6; perhaps TRBD1 as D (6 bases). Trimming shortened V by 8 bases and J by 9 bases, and 17 bases separated the two germline ends. The germline gives CDR1 SNHLY, CDR2 FYNNEI. This CDR3 is built from 14 residues. CDR3 loop: CASVKTGWSSPLHF. CDR3 nucleotides: TGTGCCAGCGTAAAGACAGGTTGGAGTTCACCCCTCCACTTT.

V usage is TRBV4-2 and J usage is TRBJ2-2; 12 nucleotides agree with TRBD2. Trimming cost V 1 base and J 0 bases; bases outside gene matches: 0. Germline CDR1 is LGHNA and CDR2 is YNFKEQ. The CDR3 is made up of 17 amino acids. Here the CDR3 DNA reads TGTGCCAGCAGCCAAGGACTAGCGGGGGCGAACACCGGGGAGCTGTTTTTT. It translates to CASSQGLAGANTGELFF.

This chain joins TRBV7-2 and TRBJ2-7; TRBD2 agrees at 10 bases. V lost 2 bases, J lost 7 bases, and 14 bases stayed unmatched. The length of the CDR3 is 17 residues. Germline CDR1 reads SGHTA; CDR2 reads FQGNSA. Written as DNA, the CDR3 is TGTGCCAGCAGCTTATATCCTCGCGAGCGGGAGGGCGTGGAGCAGTACTTC. As protein: CASSLYPREREGVEQYF. Supplemented by reference TRBV7-2 and TRBJ2-7, the full variable domain reads GAGVSQSPSNKVTEKGKDVELRCDPISGHTALYWYRQSLGQGLEFLIYFQGNSAPDKSGLPSDRFSAERTGGSVSTLTIQRTQQEDSAVYLCASSLYPREREGVEQYFGPGTRLTVT.

The chain recombines TRBV21-1 with TRBJ2-7; the table calls TRBD2, which could not be checked here. TRBV21-1 is given as a pseudogene. The CDR3 runs to 12 residues. The CDR3 bases are TGTGCCAGCGTGCGGGAGGGCCACGAGCAGTACTTC. As protein: CASVREGHEQYF.

This clone was counted once. This rearrangement joins TRBV29-1 to TRBJ2-7, with 10 nucleotides matching TRBD2. Germline V lookup: CDR1 SQVTM, CDR2 ANQGSEA. CDR3 length equals 13 residues. The J segment lost 2 bases and the V segment lost 6 bases, leaving 4 bases of the junction unmatched. In nucleotides, the CDR3 is TGCAGCGTCAGACTAGCGGGCCCCTACGAGCAGTACTTC. It encodes CSVRLAGPYEQYF.

This clone has a single count. The gene calls are TRBV6-6 and TRBJ1-2; a possible D gene is TRBD1 (6 bases). Germline V CDR1 and CDR2: MNHNY, SVGAGI (reference sequence). The CDR3 loop spans 14 amino acids. Trimming pared 0 bases from V and 9 bases from J, leaving 14 bases between. CDR3 amino acids: CASSYSLVWDSYTF. CDR3 coding DNA: TGTGCCAGCAGTTACTCGTTAGTTTGGGACAGCTACACCTTC.

The chain carries TRBV28 and TRBJ1-5; D is ambiguous. V gave up 2 bases and J gave up 0 bases, with 8 bases separating them. Germline V gene lookup returns CDR1 MDHEN and CDR2 SYDVKM. The CDR3 has 15 amino acids. CDR3 DNA sequence: TGTGCCAGCAGTTTAAACAGATATAGCAATCAGCCCCAGCATTTT. This encodes CASSLNRYSNQPQHF.

The V and J genes are TRBV11-2 and TRBJ1-1; maybe TRBD1 (6 bases). This CDR3 is 13 amino acids long. The V gene lost 1 base and the J gene lost 5 bases, with 8 bases spanning the gap. Per the germline V gene, CDR1 is SGHAT and CDR2 is FQNNGV. This chain's CDR3 is CASSLGGRTEAFF. CDR3 sequence (DNA): TGTGCCAGCAGCTTAGGGGGGCGGACTGAAGCTTTCTTT.